Included here is one TCR beta chain sequence, with context. This entry comes from a study of blood T cell repertoires in COVID-19. Sequencing was performed with immunoSEQ multiplex PCR; in TCRdb, only in-frame clones are kept and a portion is missing. The data hold some 150,000 clones, with around 85% observed a single time. V lost 5 bases and J lost 0; bases outside the gene matches: 4. CDR1 SGHVS and CDR2 FQNEAQ come from the germline V gene. The CDR3 covers 15 residues. This receptor was taken from a woman aged 80 or over with acute or convalescent COVID-19. Sequencing was done on a sample of peripheral blood. This chain uses TRBV7-8 with TRBJ2-1; 7 bases align to TRBD1. The CDR3: CASSQGQYSYNEQFF. DNA for the CDR3: TGTGCCAGCAGCCAGGGACAGTACTCCTACAATGAGCAGTTCTTC.